This TCR beta chain was captured by sequencing in a study of T-cell reconstitution after alpha-beta-depleted transplantation in children. Preparation of the TCRbeta library was carried out with unique molecular identifiers. Using its own MiXCR run on the PCR reads, TCRdb lists one record per CDR3 protein. The sample yields some 460,000 distinct CDR3 sequences, roughly 16% seen once. This clonotype turned up a few times. Antigen specificity is unknown. From germline, CDR1 is SGHTA and CDR2 FQGNSA. V was pared by 7 bases and J by 1 base, with 11 bases between. This CDR3 has 13 amino acids. Study outcomes and limitations: Recipient T cells and thymic progenitors that survived were the source of the high TCRbeta diversity seen at day 60 in some patients. Newly produced T cells mostly accounted for T-cell counts and diversity one year post-transplant. Alpha-beta T cells about two months after transplant reportedly derived from several hundred expanded graft clones.

The rearrangement uses TRBV7-2 and TRBJ2-7; D remains unclear. This sample comprised PBMCs, mostly from graft donor cells, obtained 360 days after TCRalphabeta/CD19-depleted stem cell transplant. The clonotype originates from a boy younger than two who had a stem cell transplant for Wiskott-Aldrich syndrome, so the T cells may come from the graft donor. This CDR3 is CASTFTTSYEQYF. The CDR3 DNA follows: TGTGCCAGCACCTTTACGACTTCCTACGAGCAGTACTTC.